This T cell receptor (beta chain) was documented in a study of shared clonotypes between healthy human individuals. Recent vaccinations or acute infections were absent in the healthy HIV-negative adult donors. Each donor was a Caucasian adult residing in Nashville, Tennessee. Study processing details: ImmunoSEQ sequences covered only the junction and lacked quality scores; filtering therefore differed. Data came from immunoSEQ multiplex PCR; TCRdb stores just in-frame clones and leaves some out. The D gene and trimming were derived from the DNA, and the V and J assignments and clone size from that table. The repertoire includes about 490,000 clones, around 80% of them detected once, and approximately 13% sits in the top ten. The germline gives CDR1 SGHTA, CDR2 FQGTGA. CDR3 length equals 13 residues. Trimming pared 4 bases from V and 4 bases from J, leaving 8 bases between.

The TCR originated in a woman between 40 and 55 years old in good health. Some clones in this sample may be carry-over from other donors' samples. Material for sequencing was PBMCs. The chain has TRBV7-3 and TRBJ2-1; D unclear. CDR3 in DNA: TGTGCCAGCAGCTCTAACCCTTACAATGAGCAGTTCTTC. Protein sequence: CASSSNPYNEQFF.